This TCR beta chain derives from a study of blood T cells in healthy people across ages. General study points: Age showed a roughly linear inverse relationship with TCR beta diversity per million T cells.

This clonotype was observed a handful of times. Antigen specificity is unknown. CDR1 is SGHDT, CDR2 YYEEEE, per germline. Trimming left V 0 bases short and J 1 base short, with 8 bases between. The CDR3 contains 14 residues. Peripheral blood samples of 9 to 10 milliliters were drawn from each donor. Samples each had at least 6 micrograms of total RNA extracted. For the second PCR, which ran for roughly 6 to 12 cycles, a sample-barcoded 5' primer and a J-beta primer mix were used. Every molecule of cDNA carried a tag from a template-switch adaptor with 12 random nucleotides. TCRdb reprocessed the 5' RACE reads with MiXCR, giving one entry per CDR3 protein. This table holds roughly 1.7 million distinct CDR3 sequences, about 31% found once.

Sequences were obtained from blood. This receptor was obtained from a woman aged 25 to 39 in good health. The V and J genes are TRBV5-6 and TRBJ2-7; D call uncertain. CDR3 sequence: CASSLATTSYEQYF. The CDR3 bases are TGTGCCAGCAGCTTGGCGACAACTTCCTACGAGCAGTACTTC.